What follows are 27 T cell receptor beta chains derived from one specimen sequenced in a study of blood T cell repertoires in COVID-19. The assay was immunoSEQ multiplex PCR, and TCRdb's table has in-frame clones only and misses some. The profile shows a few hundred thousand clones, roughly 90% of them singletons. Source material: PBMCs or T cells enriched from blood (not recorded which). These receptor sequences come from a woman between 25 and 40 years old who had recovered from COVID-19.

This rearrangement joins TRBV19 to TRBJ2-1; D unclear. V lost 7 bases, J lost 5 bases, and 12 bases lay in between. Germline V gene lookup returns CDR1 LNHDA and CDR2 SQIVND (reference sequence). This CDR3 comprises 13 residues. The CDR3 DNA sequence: TGTGCCAGTATCCGACAATCCGACAATGAGCAGTTCTTC. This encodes CASIRQSDNEQFF.

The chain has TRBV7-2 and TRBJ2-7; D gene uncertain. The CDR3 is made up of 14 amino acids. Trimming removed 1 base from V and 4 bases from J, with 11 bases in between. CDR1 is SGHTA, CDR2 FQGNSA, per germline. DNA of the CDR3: TGTGCCAGCAGCTTAGGAGTGAGCCGTTACGAGCAGTACTTC. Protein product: CASSLGVSRYEQYF.

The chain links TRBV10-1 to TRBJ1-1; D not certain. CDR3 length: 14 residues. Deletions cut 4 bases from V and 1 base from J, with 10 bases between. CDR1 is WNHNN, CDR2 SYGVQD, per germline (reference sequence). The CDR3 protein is CASSGAMGNTEAFF. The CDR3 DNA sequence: TGCGCCAGCAGTGGGGCGATGGGGAACACTGAAGCTTTCTTT.

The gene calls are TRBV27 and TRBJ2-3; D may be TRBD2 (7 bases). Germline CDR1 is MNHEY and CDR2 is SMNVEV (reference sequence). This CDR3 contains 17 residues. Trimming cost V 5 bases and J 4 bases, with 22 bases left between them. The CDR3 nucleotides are TGTGCCAGCAGTGTCGGGGGGCGGGGGTCGAAGGCAGATACGCAGTATTTT. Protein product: CASSVGGRGSKADTQYF.

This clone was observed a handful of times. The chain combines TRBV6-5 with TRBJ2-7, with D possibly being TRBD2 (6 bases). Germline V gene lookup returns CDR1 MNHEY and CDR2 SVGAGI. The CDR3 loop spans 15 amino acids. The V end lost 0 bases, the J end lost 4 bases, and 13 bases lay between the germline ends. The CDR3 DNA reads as TGTGCCAGCAGTTACTCTTGGAGGGTTGGTTACGAGCAGTACTTC. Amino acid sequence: CASSYSWRVGYEQYF.

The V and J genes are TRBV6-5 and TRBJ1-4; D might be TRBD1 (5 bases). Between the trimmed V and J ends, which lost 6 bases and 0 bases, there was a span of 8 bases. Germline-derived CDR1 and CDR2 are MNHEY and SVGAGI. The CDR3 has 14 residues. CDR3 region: CASRTVTTNEKLFF. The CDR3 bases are TGTGCCAGCAGGACAGTCACAACTAATGAAAAACTGTTTTTT.

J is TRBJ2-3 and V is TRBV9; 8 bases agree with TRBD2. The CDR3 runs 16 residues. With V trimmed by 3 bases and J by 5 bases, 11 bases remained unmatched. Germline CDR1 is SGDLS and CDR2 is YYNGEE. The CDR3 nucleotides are TGTGCCAGCAGCGAGGAGCCGGGGGGGCGGGTAGATACGCAGTATTTT. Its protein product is CASSEEPGGRVDTQYF. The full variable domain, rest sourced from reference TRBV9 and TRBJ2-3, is DSGVTQTPKHLITATGQRVTLRCSPRSGDLSVYWYQQSLDQGLQFLIQYYNGEERAKGNILERFSAQQFPDLHSELNLSSLELGDSALYFCASSEEPGGRVDTQYFGPGTRLTVL.

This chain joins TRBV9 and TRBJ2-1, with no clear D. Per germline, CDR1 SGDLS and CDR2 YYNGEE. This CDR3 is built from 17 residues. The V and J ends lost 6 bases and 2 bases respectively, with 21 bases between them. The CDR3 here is CASTPPKPGAAYNEQFF. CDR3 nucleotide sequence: TGTGCCAGCACCCCCCCGAAACCAGGCGCCGCCTACAATGAGCAGTTCTTC.

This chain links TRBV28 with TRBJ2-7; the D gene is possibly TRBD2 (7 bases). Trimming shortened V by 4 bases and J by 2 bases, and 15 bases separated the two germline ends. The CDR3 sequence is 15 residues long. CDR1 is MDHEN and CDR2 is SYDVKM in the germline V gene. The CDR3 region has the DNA TGTGCCAGCAGTTCTGGGGGGGCGACAGCCTACGAGCAGTACTTC. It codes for CASSSGGATAYEQYF.

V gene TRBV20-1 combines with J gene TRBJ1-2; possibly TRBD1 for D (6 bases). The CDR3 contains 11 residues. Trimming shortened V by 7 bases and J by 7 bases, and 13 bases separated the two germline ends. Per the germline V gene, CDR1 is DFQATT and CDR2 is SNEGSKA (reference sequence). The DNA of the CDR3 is TGCAGTGTAAACAGGGTGGGTGGCTACACCTTC. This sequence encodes CSVNRVGGYTF.

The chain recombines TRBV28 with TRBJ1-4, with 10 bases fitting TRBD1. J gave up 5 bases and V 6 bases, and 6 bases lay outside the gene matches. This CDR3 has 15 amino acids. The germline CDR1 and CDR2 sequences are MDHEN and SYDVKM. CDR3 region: CASRFPGQGNEKLFF. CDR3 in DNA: TGTGCCAGCAGGTTCCCGGGACAGGGGAATGAAAAACTGTTTTTT. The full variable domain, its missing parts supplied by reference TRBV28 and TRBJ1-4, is DVKVTQSSRYLVKRTGEKVFLECVQDMDHENMFWYRQDPGLGLRLIYFSYDVKMKEKGDIPEGYSVSREKKERFSLILESASTNQTSMYLCASRFPGQGNEKLFFGSGTQLSVL.

The CDR3 DNA reads TGCGCCAGCAGCCAAGAGGGTGCGGATAGCGGACCTTTCTCCTACGAGCAGTACTTC. Its translation is CASSQEGADSGPFSYEQYF. The J gene is TRBJ2-7, the V gene TRBV4-1, with D tentatively TRBD2 (6 bases). Germline CDR1 and CDR2: MGHRA and YSYEKL. V was cut by 0 bases and J by 0 bases, with 21 bases left in between. The length of the CDR3 is 19 residues.

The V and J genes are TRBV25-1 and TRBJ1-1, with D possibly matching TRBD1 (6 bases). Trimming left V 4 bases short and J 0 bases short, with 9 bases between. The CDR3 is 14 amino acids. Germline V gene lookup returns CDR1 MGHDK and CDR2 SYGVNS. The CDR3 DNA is TGTGCCAGCAGTGCAGGACAGATGAACACTGAAGCTTTCTTT. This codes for CASSAGQMNTEAFF.

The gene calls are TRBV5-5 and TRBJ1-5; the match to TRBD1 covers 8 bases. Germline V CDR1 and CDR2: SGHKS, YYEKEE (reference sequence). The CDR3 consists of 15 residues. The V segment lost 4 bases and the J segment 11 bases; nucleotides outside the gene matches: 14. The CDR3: CASSPGGQVLGTQHF. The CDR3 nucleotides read TGTGCCAGCAGCCCGGGGGGACAGGTCTTAGGGACCCAGCATTTT.

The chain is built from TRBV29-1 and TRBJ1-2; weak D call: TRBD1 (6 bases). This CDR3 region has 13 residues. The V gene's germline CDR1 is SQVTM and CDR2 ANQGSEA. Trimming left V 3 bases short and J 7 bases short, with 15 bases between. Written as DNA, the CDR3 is TGCAGCGTTGATGGGGGGGCCGGATCTGGCTACACCTTC. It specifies CSVDGGAGSGYTF.

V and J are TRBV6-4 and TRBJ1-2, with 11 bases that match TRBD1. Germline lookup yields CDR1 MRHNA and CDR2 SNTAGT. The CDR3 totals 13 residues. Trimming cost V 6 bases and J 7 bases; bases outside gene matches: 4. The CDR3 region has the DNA TGTGCCAGCAGAGGACAGGGGGCGGCTGGCTACACCTTC. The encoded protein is CASRGQGAAGYTF.

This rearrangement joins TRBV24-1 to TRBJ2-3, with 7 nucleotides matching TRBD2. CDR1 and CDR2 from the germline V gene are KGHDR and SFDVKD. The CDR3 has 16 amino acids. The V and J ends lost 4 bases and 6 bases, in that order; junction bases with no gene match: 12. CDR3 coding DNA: TGTGCCACCAGTGACTCGACTAGCCTATCCCCGGATACGCAGTATTTT. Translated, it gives CATSDSTSLSPDTQYF.

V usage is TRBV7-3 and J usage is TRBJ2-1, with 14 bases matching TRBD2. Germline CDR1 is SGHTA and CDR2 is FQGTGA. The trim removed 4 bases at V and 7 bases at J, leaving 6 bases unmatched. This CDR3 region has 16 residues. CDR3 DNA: TGTGCCAGCAGCTCGGGACTAGCGGGAGCGCGAAATGAGCAGTTCTTC. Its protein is CASSSGLAGARNEQFF.

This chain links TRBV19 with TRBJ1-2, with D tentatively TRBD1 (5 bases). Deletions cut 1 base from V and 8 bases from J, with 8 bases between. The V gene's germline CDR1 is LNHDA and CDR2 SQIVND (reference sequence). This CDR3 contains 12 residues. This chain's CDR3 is CASSIAGSGYTF. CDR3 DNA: TGTGCCAGTAGTATAGCAGGGTCCGGCTACACCTTC. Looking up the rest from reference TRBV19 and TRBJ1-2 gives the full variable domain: DGGITQSPKYLFRKEGQNVTLSCEQNLNHDAMYWYRQDPGQGLRLIYYSQIVNDFQKGDIAEGYSVSREKKESFPLTVTSAQKNPTAFYLCASSIAGSGYTFGSGTRLTVV.

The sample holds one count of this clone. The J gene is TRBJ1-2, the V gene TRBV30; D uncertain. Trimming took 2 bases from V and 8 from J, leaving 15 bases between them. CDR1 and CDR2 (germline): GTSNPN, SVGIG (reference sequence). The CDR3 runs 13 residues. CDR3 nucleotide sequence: TGTGCCTGGAGTTCCCAGTCTGCGGGCGGCTACACCTTC. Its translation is CAWSSQSAGGYTF. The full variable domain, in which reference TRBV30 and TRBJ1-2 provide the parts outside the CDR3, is SQTIHQWPATLVQPVGSPLSLECTVEGTSNPNLYWYRQAAGRGLQLLFYSVGIGQISSEVPQNLSASRPQDRQFILSSKKLLLSDSGFYLCAWSSQSAGGYTFGSGTRLTVV.

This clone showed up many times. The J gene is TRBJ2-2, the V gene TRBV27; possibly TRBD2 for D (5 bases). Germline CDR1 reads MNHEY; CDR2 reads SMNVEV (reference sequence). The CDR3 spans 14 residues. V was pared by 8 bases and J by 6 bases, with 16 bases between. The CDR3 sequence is CASAVGVWAGELFF. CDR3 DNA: TGTGCCAGCGCTGTGGGAGTTTGGGCCGGGGAGCTGTTTTTT.

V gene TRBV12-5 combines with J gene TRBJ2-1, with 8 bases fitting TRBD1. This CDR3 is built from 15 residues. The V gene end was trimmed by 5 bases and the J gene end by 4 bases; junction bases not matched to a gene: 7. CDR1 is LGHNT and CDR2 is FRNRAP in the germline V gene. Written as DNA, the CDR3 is TGTGCTAGTGGTCCGACCAGGGACAGGTACAATGAGCAGTTCTTC. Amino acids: CASGPTRDRYNEQFF.

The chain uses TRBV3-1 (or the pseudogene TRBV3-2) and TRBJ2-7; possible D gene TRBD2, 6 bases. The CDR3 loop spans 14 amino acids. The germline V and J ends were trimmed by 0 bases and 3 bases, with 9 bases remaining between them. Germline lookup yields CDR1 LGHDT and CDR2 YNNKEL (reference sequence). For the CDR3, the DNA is TGTGCCAGCAGCCAAGAGACTAGTTTCTACGAGCAGTACTTC. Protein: CASSQETSFYEQYF.

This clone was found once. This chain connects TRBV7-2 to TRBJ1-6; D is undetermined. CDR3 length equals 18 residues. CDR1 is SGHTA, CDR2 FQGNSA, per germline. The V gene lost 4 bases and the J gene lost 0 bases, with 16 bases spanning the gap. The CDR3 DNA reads TGTGCCAGCAGCTCCCGAAATTACTCTACCTCCTATAATTCACCCCTCCACTTT. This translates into CASSSRNYSTSYNSPLHF.

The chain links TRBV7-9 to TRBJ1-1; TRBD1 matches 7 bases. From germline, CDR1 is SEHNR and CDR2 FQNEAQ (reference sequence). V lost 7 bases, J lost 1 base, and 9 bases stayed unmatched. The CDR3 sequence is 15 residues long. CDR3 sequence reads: CASKKQGEENTEAFF. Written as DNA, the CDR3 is TGTGCCAGCAAAAAGCAGGGGGAGGAGAACACTGAAGCTTTCTTT.

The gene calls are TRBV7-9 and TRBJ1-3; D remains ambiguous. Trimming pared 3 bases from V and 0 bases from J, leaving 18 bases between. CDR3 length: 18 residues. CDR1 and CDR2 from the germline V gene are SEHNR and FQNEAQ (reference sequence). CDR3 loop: CASSFAAPLAPSGNTIYF. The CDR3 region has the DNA TGTGCCAGCAGCTTTGCTGCCCCACTAGCCCCCTCTGGAAACACCATATATTTT.

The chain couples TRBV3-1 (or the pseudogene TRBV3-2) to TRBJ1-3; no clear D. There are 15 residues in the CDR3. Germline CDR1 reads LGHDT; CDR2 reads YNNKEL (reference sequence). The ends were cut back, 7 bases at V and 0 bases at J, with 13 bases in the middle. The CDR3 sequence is CASTLSSVSGNTIYF. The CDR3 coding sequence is TGTGCCAGCACCCTGTCCTCGGTCTCTGGAAACACCATATATTTT.